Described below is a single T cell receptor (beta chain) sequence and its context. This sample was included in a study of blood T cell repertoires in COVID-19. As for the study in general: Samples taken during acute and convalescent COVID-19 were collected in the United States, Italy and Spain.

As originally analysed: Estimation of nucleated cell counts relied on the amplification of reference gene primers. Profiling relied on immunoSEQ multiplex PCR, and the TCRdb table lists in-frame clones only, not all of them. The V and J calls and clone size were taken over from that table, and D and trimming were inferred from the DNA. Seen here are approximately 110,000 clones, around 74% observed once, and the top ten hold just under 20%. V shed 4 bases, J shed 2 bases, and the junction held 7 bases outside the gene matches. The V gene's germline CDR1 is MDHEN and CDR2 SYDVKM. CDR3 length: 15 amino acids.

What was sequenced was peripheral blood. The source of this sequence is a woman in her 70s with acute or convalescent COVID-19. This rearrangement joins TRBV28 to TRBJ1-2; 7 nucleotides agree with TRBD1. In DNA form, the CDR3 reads TGTGCCAGCAGTTCCCCCGGGACAGCGAACTATGGCTACACCTTC. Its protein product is CASSSPGTANYGYTF.